This T cell receptor beta chain was captured by sequencing in a study of post-analysis software for immune sequencing data. Study as a whole: The disease courses covered relapsing-remitting, secondary progressive and progressive-relapsing multiple sclerosis. Study findings and constraints: Versus controls, multiple sclerosis patients showed significantly lower diversity (normalized Chao1). Patients had higher frequencies than controls of five TRBV segments, including TRBV5-6, TRBV5-1 and TRBV20-1. By F measure, samples from a shared preparation batch strongly co-clustered.

From germline, CDR1 is MDHEN and CDR2 SYDVKM. The CDR3 length is 15 residues. Concerning this clonotype itself: The antigen remains unidentified.

Unique molecular identifiers were carried by the TCR beta cDNA libraries. TCRdb reprocessed the PCR reads via MiXCR and lists one record per CDR3 protein. In the table there are 750,000 to 900,000 distinct CDR3 sequences, just over 45% of which are singletons. J is TRBJ2-7 and V is TRBV28; 7 positions match TRBD2. The DNA end favors TRBJ2-4, so the J call may be wrong. The clonotype originates from a girl aged 10 to 17 with multiple sclerosis. Material for sequencing was blood. In nucleotides, the CDR3 is TGTGCCAGCAGTCCCTCGGGCGGGAGTATAAACATTCAGTACTTC. It codes for CASSPSGGSINIQYF.